This T cell receptor (beta chain) was sequenced during a study of cytomegalovirus exposure and HLA in healthy donors. Overall study findings and caveats: A later analysis showed HLA-associated TCR beta chains outstripping equally common others in clonal expansion. 15,000 to 20,000 TCR beta sequences were associated with HLA alleles at 0.05 false discovery rate in a later analysis.

For this clone: Antigen: not known.

Primers: 60 Vbeta forward and 13 Jbeta reverse. Some clones are missing from TCRdb's copy, which holds only in-frame ones; the method was immunoSEQ multiplex PCR. This table holds 130,000 to 150,000 clones, roughly 80% found once. This clonotype was sampled from a woman aged 40-49 years in good health and CMV-seropositive. What was sequenced was PBMCs.

The DNA of the CDR3 is TGCAGCGTCATCGAGGGGGCTCGGGAGCAGTTCTTC. Translation gives CSVIEGAREQFF. V gene TRBV29-1 combines with J gene TRBJ2-1, with 7 bases fitting TRBD1. CDR3 size: 12 residues. With V trimmed by 6 bases and J by 10 bases, 9 bases remained unmatched. Germline values: CDR1 SQVTM, CDR2 ANQGSEA.